The 8 T cell receptor beta chains below all came from one sample that was sequenced in a study of T-cell reconstitution after alpha-beta-depleted transplantation in children. Researchers prepared the TCRbeta library using unique molecular identifiers, the study reports. One entry per CDR3 protein results from TCRdb running MiXCR on the PCR reads. The sample carries 610,000 or so distinct CDR3 sequences, roughly 30% recorded once. Sequencing used PBMCs, obtained before TCRalphabeta/CD19-depleted stem cell transplant. All receptors come from a boy less than two years old with Wiskott-Aldrich syndrome, due to receive a stem cell transplant.

This clonotype was recorded a few times. The V gene is TRBV6-5, the J gene TRBJ2-4, with 7 bases that match TRBD1. Germline CDR1 reads MNHEY; CDR2 reads SVGAGI. V shed 0 bases and J 8 bases; nucleotides not matched to a gene: 4. The CDR3 covers 14 residues. The CDR3 protein is CASSYSDRSDIQYF. The CDR3, as DNA: TGTGCCAGCAGTTACTCGGACAGGTCGGACATTCAGTACTTC.

As regards this clonotype: One end of the junction varies from germline; a read error may be responsible. The J gene is TRBJ2-1, the V gene TRBV12-3 or TRBV12-4; 9 bases fit TRBD2. The CDR3 loop spans 12 amino acids. CDR3 sequence: CASRLAGVEQFF. CDR3 DNA: TGTGCCAGCAGGTTAGCGGGAGTGGAGCAGTTCTTC.

The chain employs TRBV12-3 or TRBV12-4 and TRBJ2-3; 9 nucleotides agree with TRBD2. V shed 7 bases, J shed 0 bases, and the junction held 5 bases outside the gene matches. CDR3 length: 15 residues. The CDR3 DNA follows: TGTGCCAGCAAACGACTAGCGGCTAGCACAGATACGCAGTATTTT. Amino acid sequence: CASKRLAASTDTQYF.

This clonotype was seen more than once but under ten times. The chain uses TRBV29-1 and TRBJ2-1, with 10 nucleotides matching TRBD2. The CDR3 is made up of 17 amino acids. Per the germline V gene, CDR1 is SQVTM and CDR2 is ANQGSEA. The V segment lost 6 bases and the J segment 4 bases; nucleotides outside the gene matches: 15. The CDR3 DNA follows: TGCAGCGTGGACCGACAGACCCTAGCGGGAGAGTACAATGAGCAGTTCTTC. Translating it yields CSVDRQTLAGEYNEQFF.

V and J are TRBV28 and TRBJ1-4, with TRBD1 identical over 8 bases. The V segment lost 6 bases and the J segment 5 bases; nucleotides outside the gene matches: 5. Germline V CDR1 and CDR2: MDHEN, SYDVKM. The length of the CDR3 is 14 residues. As DNA, the CDR3 is TGTGCCAGCAGATCCGGACAGGGCAATGAAAAACTGTTTTTT. Amino acids: CASRSGQGNEKLFF. Combining the CDR3 with reference TRBV28 and TRBJ1-4 gives the whole variable domain DVKVTQSSRYLVKRTGEKVFLECVQDMDHENMFWYRQDPGLGLRLIYFSYDVKMKEKGDIPEGYSVSREKKERFSLILESASTNQTSMYLCASRSGQGNEKLFFGSGTQLSVL.

This clonotype turned up a few times. V is TRBV20-1 and J is TRBJ2-1, with 11 bases that match TRBD2. The CDR3 consists of 16 residues. In germline, CDR1 is DFQATT, CDR2 SNEGSKA (reference sequence). J lost 4 bases, V lost 1 base, and 6 bases had no gene match. CDR3 loop: CSARGELAGVYNEQFF. The CDR3, as DNA: TGCAGTGCTAGAGGTGAACTAGCGGGAGTGTACAATGAGCAGTTCTTC.

This clonotype was seen a few times. The chain joins TRBV4-2 to TRBJ2-7; TRBD2 aligns across 7 bases. The CDR3 covers 16 residues. V shed 0 bases, J shed 2 bases, and the junction held 7 bases outside the gene matches. Germline V lookup: CDR1 LGHNA, CDR2 YNFKEQ. The CDR3 loop reads CASSQDTASGAYEQYF. In nucleotides, the CDR3 is TGTGCCAGCAGCCAAGATACGGCTAGCGGAGCCTACGAGCAGTACTTC.

This clonotype occurred a few times. The chain links TRBV24-1 to TRBJ2-2; 15 positions match TRBD2. Germline lookup yields CDR1 KGHDR and CDR2 SFDVKD. Trimming at V came to 2 bases and at J to 6 bases, leaving 3 bases not matched to a gene. The CDR3 contains 17 residues. The CDR3 loop reads CATSDWGLAGGPGELFF. The CDR3 DNA is TGTGCCACCAGTGATTGGGGACTAGCGGGAGGCCCCGGGGAGCTGTTTTTT.